The sequence of this T cell receptor beta chain was determined in a study of blood T cell repertoires in COVID-19. Overall study: Material from acute and convalescent COVID-19 was sourced from the United States, Italy and Spain.

This CDR3 has 13 residues. J gave up 11 bases and V 2 bases, and 10 bases lay outside the gene matches. Germline loops: CDR1 GTSNPN, CDR2 SVGIG (reference sequence). Seattle patients were enrolled during active infection and followed longitudinally. In the authors' methods: Researchers report that nucleated cell counts were estimated from reference gene primer amplification. The method was immunoSEQ multiplex PCR; TCRdb's version includes in-frame clones alone and lacks a portion of them. V and J calls and clone size are those listed in that table; D and trimming were worked out from the DNA. The table includes roughly 350,000 clones, 87% detected once.

The receptor's source is a woman in her fifties or sixties with COVID-19, enrolled during active disease. Sequenced input: peripheral blood. This chain links TRBV30 with TRBJ1-1, with 8 bases matching TRBD1. The CDR3 spells CAWSPGQGLRAFF. CDR3 coding DNA: TGTGCCTGGAGTCCTGGACAGGGACTACGGGCTTTCTTT.